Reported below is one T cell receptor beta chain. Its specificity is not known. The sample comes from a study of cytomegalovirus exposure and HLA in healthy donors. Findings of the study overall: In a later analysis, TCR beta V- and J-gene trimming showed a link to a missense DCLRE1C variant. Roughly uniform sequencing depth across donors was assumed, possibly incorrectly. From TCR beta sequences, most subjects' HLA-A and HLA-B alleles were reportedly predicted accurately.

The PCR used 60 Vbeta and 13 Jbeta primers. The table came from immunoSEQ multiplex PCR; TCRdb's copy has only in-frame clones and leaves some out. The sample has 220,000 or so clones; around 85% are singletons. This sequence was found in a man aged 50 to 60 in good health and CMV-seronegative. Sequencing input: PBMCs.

The CDR3 coding sequence is TGTGCCAGCAGCTTGCTAGCGGGAGTCAACTACGAGCAGTACTTC. Its protein is CASSLLAGVNYEQYF. This rearrangement joins TRBV7-3 to TRBJ2-7; 10 bases are a match to TRBD2. Germline V gene lookup returns CDR1 SGHTA and CDR2 FQGTGA. The CDR3 has 15 amino acids. Germline trimming cut 3 bases from V and 3 bases from J; bases unmatched to any gene: 5.